This section outlines one TCR beta chain sequence together with its context. The data belong to a study of blood T cell repertoires in COVID-19. Original processing methods: Reference gene primer amplification in the assay estimated nucleated cell counts. Using immunoSEQ multiplex PCR, the repertoire was profiled, and TCRdb retains in-frame clones only, with some absent. The D gene and trimming were derived from the DNA, and the V and J assignments and clone size from that table. The sample has around 300,000 clones, roughly 85% seen once. CDR3 length equals 15 residues. V lost 1 base and J lost 0, with 7 bases in between. Germline V lookup: CDR1 SGHTA, CDR2 FQGTGA.

Sequencing was done on a sample of peripheral blood. The V and J genes are TRBV7-3 and TRBJ1-3, with TRBD1 as a possible D gene (5 bases). The source is a human donor in a cohort sampled during active COVID-19. Written as DNA, the CDR3 is TGTGCCAGCAGCTTAAGCGGGGGCTCTGGAAACACCATATATTTT. Its translation: CASSLSGGSGNTIYF.